This T cell receptor (beta chain) was recorded in a study of cytomegalovirus exposure and HLA in healthy donors. The PCR ran on 60 Vbeta and 13 Jbeta primers. Using immunoSEQ multiplex PCR, the repertoire was profiled, and TCRdb retains in-frame clones only, with some absent. The table records more than 150,000 clones, less than 85% of them present only once. This CDR3 region has 14 residues. Germline assignment: CDR1 KGHSH and CDR2 LQKENI. V trimming: 3 bases; J trimming: 8 bases; junction bases outside the gene matches: 1. The chain uses TRBV18 and TRBJ1-6; TRBD1 agrees at 10 bases. The source is a woman in her forties or fifties in good health and CMV-seropositive. The sample comprised PBMCs. CDR3 DNA sequence: TGTGCCAGCTCACCCGGGACAGGGGATTCACCCCTCCACTTT. Protein sequence: CASSPGTGDSPLHF.